Described below is a single T cell receptor beta chain sequence and its context. Indicated time point: after neoadjuvant nivolumab, at surgical resection. Here immunoSEQ multiplex PCR was the method, and the copy in TCRdb shows in-frame clones only, minus some. The table records roughly 10,000 clones, about 64% of them present only once. This sample is drawn from a study of neoadjuvant anti-PD-1 for oral cavity cancer. V was pared by 6 bases and J by 1 base, with 10 bases between. The CDR3 contains 14 residues. The germline V gene encodes CDR1 MNHNS and CDR2 SASEGT. The clonotype comes from a person aged 35-79 years with oral cavity squamous cell carcinoma. The V gene is TRBV6-1, the J gene TRBJ1-5; D not resolved. The sequencing used tumor tissue, collected after nivolumab (anti-PD-1) treatment. This CDR3 is CASSGGRSNQPQHF. CDR3 DNA sequence: TGTGCCAGCAGCGGAGGACGGAGCAATCAGCCCCAGCATTTT.